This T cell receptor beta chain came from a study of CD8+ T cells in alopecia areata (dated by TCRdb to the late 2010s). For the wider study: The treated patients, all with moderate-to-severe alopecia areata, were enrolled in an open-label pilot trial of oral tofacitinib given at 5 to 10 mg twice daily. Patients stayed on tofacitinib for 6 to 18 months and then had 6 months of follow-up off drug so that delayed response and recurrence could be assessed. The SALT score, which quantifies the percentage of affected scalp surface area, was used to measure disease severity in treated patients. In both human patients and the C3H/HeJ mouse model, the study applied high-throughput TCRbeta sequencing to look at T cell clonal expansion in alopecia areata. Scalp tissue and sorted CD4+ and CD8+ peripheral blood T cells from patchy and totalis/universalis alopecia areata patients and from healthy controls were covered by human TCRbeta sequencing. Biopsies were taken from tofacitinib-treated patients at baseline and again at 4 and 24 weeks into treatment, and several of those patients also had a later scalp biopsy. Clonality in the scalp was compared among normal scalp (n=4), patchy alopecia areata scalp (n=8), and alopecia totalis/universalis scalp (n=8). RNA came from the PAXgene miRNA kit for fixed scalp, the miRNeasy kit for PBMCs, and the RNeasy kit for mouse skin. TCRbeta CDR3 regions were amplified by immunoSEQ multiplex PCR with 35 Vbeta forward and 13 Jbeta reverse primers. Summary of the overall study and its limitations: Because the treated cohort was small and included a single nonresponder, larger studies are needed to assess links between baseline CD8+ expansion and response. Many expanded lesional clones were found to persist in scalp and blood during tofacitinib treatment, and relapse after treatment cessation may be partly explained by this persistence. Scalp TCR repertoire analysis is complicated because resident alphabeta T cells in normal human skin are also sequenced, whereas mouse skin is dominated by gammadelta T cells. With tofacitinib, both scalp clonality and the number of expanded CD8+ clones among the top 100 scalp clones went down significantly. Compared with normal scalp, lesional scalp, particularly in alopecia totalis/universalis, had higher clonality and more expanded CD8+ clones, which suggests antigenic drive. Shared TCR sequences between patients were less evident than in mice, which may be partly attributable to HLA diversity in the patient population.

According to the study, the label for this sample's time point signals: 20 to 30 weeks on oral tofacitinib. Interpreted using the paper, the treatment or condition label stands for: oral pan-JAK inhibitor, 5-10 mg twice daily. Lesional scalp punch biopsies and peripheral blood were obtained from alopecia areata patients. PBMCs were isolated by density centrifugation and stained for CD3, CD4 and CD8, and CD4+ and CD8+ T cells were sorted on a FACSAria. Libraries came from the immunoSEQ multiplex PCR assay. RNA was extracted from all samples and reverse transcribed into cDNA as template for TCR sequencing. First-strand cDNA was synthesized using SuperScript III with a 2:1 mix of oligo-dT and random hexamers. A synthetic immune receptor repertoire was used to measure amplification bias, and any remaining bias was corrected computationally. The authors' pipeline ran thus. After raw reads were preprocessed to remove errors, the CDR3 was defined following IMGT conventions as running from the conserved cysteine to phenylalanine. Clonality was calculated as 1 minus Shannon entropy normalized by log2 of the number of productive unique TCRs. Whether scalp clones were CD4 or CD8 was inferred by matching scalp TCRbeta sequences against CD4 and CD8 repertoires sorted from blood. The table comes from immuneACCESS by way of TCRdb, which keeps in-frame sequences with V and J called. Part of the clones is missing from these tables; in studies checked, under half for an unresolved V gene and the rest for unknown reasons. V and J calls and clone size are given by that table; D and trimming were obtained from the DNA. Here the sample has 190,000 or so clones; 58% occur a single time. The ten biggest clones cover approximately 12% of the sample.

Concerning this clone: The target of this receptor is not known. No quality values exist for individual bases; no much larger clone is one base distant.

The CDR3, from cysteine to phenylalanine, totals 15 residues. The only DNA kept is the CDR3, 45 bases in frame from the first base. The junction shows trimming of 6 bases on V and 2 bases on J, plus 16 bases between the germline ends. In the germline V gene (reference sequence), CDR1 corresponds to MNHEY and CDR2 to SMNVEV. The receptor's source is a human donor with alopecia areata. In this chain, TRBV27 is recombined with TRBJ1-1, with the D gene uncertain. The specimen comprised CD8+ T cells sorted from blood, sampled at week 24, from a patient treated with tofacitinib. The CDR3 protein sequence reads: CASSQRKTGNTEAFF. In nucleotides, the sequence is TGTGCCAGCAGCCAAAGAAAAACGGGAAACACTGAAGCTTTCTTT.